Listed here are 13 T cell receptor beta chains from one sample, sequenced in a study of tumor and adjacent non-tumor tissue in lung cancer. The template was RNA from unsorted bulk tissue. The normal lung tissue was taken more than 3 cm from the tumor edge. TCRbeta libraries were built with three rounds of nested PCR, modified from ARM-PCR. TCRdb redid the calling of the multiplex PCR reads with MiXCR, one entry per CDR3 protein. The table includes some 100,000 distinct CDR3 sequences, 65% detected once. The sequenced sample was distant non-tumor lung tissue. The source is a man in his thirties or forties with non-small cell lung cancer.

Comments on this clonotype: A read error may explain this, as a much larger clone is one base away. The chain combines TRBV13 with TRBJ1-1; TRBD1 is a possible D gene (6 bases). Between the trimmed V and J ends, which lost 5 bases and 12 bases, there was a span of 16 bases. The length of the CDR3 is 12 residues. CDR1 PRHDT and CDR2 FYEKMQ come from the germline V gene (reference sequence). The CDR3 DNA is TGTGCCAGCAGCCAGGGGCCGCGGGAAACTTTCTTT. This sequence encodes CASSQGPRETFF.

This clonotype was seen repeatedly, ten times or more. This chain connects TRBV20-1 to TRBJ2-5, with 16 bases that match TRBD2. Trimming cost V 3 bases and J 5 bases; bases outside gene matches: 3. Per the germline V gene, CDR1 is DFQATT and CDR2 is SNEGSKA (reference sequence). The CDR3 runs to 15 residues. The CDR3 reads CSARGTSGRAETQYF. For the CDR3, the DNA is TGCAGTGCTAGGGGGACTAGCGGGAGGGCGGAGACCCAGTACTTC.

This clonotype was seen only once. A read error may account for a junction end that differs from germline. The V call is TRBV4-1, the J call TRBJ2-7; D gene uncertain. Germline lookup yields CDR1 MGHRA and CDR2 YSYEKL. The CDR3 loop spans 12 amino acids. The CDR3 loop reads CTSSQDFTEQYF. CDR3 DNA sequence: TGCACCAGCAGCCAGGATTTTACCGAGCAGTACTTC.

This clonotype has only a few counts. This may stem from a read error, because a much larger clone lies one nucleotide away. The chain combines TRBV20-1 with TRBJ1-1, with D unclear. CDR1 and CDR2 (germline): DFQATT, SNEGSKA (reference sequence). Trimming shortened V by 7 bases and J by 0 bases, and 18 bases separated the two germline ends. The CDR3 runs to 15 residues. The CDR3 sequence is CSVNPQTNMNTEAFF. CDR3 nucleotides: TGCAGTGTTAACCCACAGACAAACATGAACACTGAAGCTTTCTTT.

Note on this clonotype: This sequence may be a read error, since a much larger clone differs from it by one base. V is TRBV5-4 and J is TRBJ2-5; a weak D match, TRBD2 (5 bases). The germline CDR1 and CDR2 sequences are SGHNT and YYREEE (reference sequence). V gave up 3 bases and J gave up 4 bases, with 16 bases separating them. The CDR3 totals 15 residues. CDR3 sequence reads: CASSSRLTDSETQYF. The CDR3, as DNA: TGTGCCAGCAGCTCGCGACTAACGGACTCAGAGACCCAGTACTTC.

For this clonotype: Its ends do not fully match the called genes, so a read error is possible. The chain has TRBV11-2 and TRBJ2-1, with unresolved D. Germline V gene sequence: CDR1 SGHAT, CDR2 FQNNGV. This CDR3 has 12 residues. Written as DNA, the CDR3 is TGTGCCAACAGCTTGAGAGTGAATGAGCAGTTCTTC. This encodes CANSLRVNEQFF.

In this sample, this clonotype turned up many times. As DNA, the CDR3 is TGTGCCAGCAGCCTTGTCAGACAGGGAGGTCCCTACGAGCAGTACTTC. Its translation is CASSLVRQGGPYEQYF. This chain connects TRBV4-2 to TRBJ2-7; TRBD1 might be the D (7 bases). Germline loops: CDR1 LGHNA, CDR2 YNFKEQ. V was pared by 4 bases and J by 2 bases, with 18 bases between. The CDR3 extends over 16 amino acids.

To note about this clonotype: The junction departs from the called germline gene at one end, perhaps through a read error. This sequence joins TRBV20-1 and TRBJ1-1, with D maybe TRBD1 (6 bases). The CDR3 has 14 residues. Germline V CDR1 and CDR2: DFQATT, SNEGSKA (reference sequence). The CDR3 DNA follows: TGCACTACTAGGGGAACCAGGGGAGGGGCTGAAGTTTTCTTT. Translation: CTTRGTRGGAEVFF.

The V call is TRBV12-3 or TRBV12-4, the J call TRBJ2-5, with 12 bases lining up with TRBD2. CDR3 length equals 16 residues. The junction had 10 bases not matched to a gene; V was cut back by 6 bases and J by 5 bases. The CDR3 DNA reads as TGTGCCAGCAGCAACCTCGGACTAGCGGGGCTTGAGACCCAGTACTTC. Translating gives CASSNLGLAGLETQYF.

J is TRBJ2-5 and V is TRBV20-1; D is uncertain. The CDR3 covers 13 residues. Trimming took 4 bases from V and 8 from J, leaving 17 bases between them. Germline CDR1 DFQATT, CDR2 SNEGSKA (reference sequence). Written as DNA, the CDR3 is TGCAGTGCTACCCAAGCTGGGATAGACACCCAGTACTTC. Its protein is CSATQAGIDTQYF.

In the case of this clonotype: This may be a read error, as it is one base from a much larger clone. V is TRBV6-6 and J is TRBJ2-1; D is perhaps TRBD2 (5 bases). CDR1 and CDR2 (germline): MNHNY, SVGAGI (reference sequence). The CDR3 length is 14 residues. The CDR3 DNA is TGTGCCGGCAGTTACTCGAGCGGAGACAATGAGCAGTTCTTC. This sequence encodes CAGSYSSGDNEQFF.

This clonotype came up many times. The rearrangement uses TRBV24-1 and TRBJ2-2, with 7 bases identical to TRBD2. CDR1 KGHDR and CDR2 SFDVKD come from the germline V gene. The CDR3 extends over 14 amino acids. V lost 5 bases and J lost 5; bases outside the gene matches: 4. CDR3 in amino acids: CATSAPRETGELFF. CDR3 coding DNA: TGTGCCACCAGTGCCCCGCGGGAGACCGGGGAGCTGTTTTTT.

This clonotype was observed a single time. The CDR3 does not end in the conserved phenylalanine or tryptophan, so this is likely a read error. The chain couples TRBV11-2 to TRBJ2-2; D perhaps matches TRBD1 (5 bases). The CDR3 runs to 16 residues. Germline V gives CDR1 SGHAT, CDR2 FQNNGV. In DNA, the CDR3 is TGTGCCAGCAGCTTAGGGACACGGCCGAATACCGGGGAGCTGTTTTAT. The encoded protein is CASSLGTRPNTGELFY.